The entry that follows covers one TCR beta chain sequence. Its antigen is not known. The data stem from a study of OX40 agonist ivuxolimab in advanced cancers. Data came from immunoSEQ multiplex PCR; TCRdb stores just in-frame clones and leaves some out. The sample lists 80,000 to 85,000 clones, about 86% occurring once. Points from the study as a whole: Antigen specificity of clonally expanded peripheral T cells was not established. CD4+ and CD8+ blood T cells expanded clonally by week 6 at 0.1 to 3.0 mg/kg.

This sequence was found in an adult with an advanced solid tumor such as melanoma, head and neck, liver or kidney cancer. The sequencing here drew on CD4+ or CD8+ T cells sorted from blood, taken in a trial of the OX40 agonist ivuxolimab.

The CDR3 sequence is CASSLDGGEQYF. CDR3 coding DNA: TGTGCCAGCAGCTTAGACGGGGGCGAGCAGTACTTC. The chain carries TRBV7-9 and TRBJ2-7, with a possible D match to TRBD2 (6 bases). CDR1 and CDR2 from the germline V gene are SEHNR and FQNEAQ (reference sequence). The CDR3 runs to 12 residues. Trimming removed 1 base from V and 6 bases from J, with 7 bases in between.